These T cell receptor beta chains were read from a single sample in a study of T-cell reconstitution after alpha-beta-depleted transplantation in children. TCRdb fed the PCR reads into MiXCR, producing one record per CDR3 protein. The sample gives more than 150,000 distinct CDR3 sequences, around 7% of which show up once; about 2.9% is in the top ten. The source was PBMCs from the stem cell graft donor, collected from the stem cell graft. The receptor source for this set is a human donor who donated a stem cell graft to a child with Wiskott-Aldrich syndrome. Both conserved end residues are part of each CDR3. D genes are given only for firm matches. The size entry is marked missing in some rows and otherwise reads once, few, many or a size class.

CDR3nt: TGTGCCAGCAGTGATCCGGGACAGGGTTACGAGCAGTACTTC; CDR3aa: CASSDPGQGYEQYF; j_gene: TRBJ2-7; v_gene: TRBV25-1; d_gene: TRBD1; abundance: few
CDR3nt: TGTGCCATCAGTGCGGCGGGGGCCTCCTACGAGCAGTACTTC; CDR3aa: CAISAAGASYEQYF; j_gene: TRBJ2-7; v_gene: TRBV10-3; d_gene: -; abundance: few
CDR3nt: TGTGCCAGCAGCCATAGCGGGGTTAGCACAGATACGCAGTATTTT; CDR3aa: CASSHSGVSTDTQYF; j_gene: TRBJ2-3; v_gene: TRBV12-3/TRBV12-4; d_gene: TRBD2; abundance: many
CDR3nt: TGCAGCGTTGAGGGACAGGTAGTCTTC; CDR3aa: CSVEGQVVF; j_gene: TRBJ1-2; v_gene: TRBV29-1; d_gene: TRBD1; abundance: -
CDR3nt: TGTGCCAGCAGCTTGGCGGATTTAAACATTCAGTACTTC; CDR3aa: CASSLADLNIQYF; j_gene: TRBJ2-4; v_gene: TRBV7-9; d_gene: -; abundance: many
CDR3nt: TGCAGCGTTGGACTAGGGGGCCGATGGGGTGAAGCTTTCTTT; CDR3aa: CSVGLGGRWGEAFF; j_gene: TRBJ1-1; v_gene: TRBV29-1; d_gene: TRBD1; abundance: -
CDR3nt: TGTGCCAGCTCACAGGGACAGGGGGCGCTTGGCTACACCTTC; CDR3aa: CASSQGQGALGYTF; j_gene: TRBJ1-2; v_gene: TRBV18; d_gene: TRBD1; abundance: few
CDR3nt: TGTGCCATCAGTGAGGGGGAGCCGGCAGGGAGGACTGAAGCTTTCTTT; CDR3aa: CAISEGEPAGRTEAFF; j_gene: TRBJ1-1; v_gene: TRBV10-3; d_gene: -; abundance: many
CDR3nt: TGTGCCAGCTCTCAGACTAGCGACTCCTACAATGAGCAGTTCTTC; CDR3aa: CASSQTSDSYNEQFF; j_gene: TRBJ2-1; v_gene: TRBV18; d_gene: TRBD2; abundance: -
CDR3nt: TGCGCCAGCAGCCAAGATTGGAGCGAGGTGGAGACCCAGTACTTC; CDR3aa: CASSQDWSEVETQYF; j_gene: TRBJ2-5; v_gene: TRBV4-1; d_gene: -; abundance: many
CDR3nt: TGCGCCAGCAGCTTGGAACTATCGAACACCGGGGAGCTGTTTTTT; CDR3aa: CASSLELSNTGELFF; j_gene: TRBJ2-2; v_gene: TRBV5-1; d_gene: -; abundance: few
CDR3nt: TGTGCCAGTAGTAGGACAGGGGTCTACGAGCAGTACTTC; CDR3aa: CASSRTGVYEQYF; j_gene: TRBJ2-7; v_gene: TRBV19; d_gene: TRBD1; abundance: few
CDR3nt: TGCGCCAGCAAAATCGGGACAACGAACACTGAAGCTTTCTTT; CDR3aa: CASKIGTTNTEAFF; j_gene: TRBJ1-1; v_gene: TRBV5-1; d_gene: -; abundance: many
CDR3nt: TGCAGCGTTGACACAGGGGGCGGCTATGGCTACACCTTC; CDR3aa: CSVDTGGGYGYTF; j_gene: TRBJ1-2; v_gene: TRBV29-1; d_gene: TRBD1; abundance: many
CDR3nt: TGTGCCAGCAGCTTACGGGAGCGGGAGGGCTTCTCCTACAATGAGCAGTTCTTC; CDR3aa: CASSLREREGFSYNEQFF; j_gene: TRBJ2-1; v_gene: TRBV11-2; d_gene: TRBD2; abundance: -
CDR3nt: TGTGCCAGCGTAGGGGGCTCGAGTGAGCAGTTCTTC; CDR3aa: CASVGGSSEQFF; j_gene: TRBJ2-1; v_gene: TRBV12-3/TRBV12-4; d_gene: TRBD1; abundance: many
CDR3nt: TGCAGTGCTAGCCGTTTTCCGGCCCCCCTCTTC; CDR3aa: CSASRFPAPLF; j_gene: TRBJ2-1; v_gene: TRBV20-1; d_gene: -; abundance: many
CDR3nt: TGTGCCAGCAGCTTATATGCGGGTAATGTAGTAACTGAAGCTTTCTTT; CDR3aa: CASSLYAGNVVTEAFF; j_gene: TRBJ1-1; v_gene: TRBV7-9; d_gene: -; abundance: -
CDR3nt: TGCAGCCCATTGCCCGCACCCACAGATACGCAGTATTTT; CDR3aa: CSPLPAPTDTQYF; j_gene: TRBJ2-3; v_gene: TRBV20-1; d_gene: -; abundance: many
CDR3nt: TGTGCCAGCAGCTCCCGGGACAGGGTGCCTGGGGCCAACGTCCTGACTTTC; CDR3aa: CASSSRDRVPGANVLTF; j_gene: TRBJ2-6; v_gene: TRBV7-8; d_gene: TRBD1; abundance: -
CDR3nt: TGTGCCAGCGGTTCACAGGGGAACACTGAAGCTTTCTTT; CDR3aa: CASGSQGNTEAFF; j_gene: TRBJ1-1; v_gene: TRBV12-3/TRBV12-4; d_gene: -; abundance: -
CDR3nt: TGTGCCAGCTCACCAGGGGACCTTCCCACAGATACGCAGTATTTT; CDR3aa: CASSPGDLPTDTQYF; j_gene: TRBJ2-3; v_gene: TRBV18; d_gene: -; abundance: many
CDR3nt: TGTGCCAGCAGTTTATCTCTAGCGGGGCTTAGCACAGATACGCAGTATTTT; CDR3aa: CASSLSLAGLSTDTQYF; j_gene: TRBJ2-3; v_gene: TRBV27; d_gene: TRBD2; abundance: -
CDR3nt: TGCGCCAGCAGCTGGGGGGCGACCTTGAATGGCTACACCTTC; CDR3aa: CASSWGATLNGYTF; j_gene: TRBJ1-2; v_gene: TRBV5-1; d_gene: -; abundance: -
CDR3nt: TGCGCCAGCAGCCAAGGGGTTACGGGAAAACCCTATAATTCACCCCTCCACTTT; CDR3aa: CASSQGVTGKPYNSPLHF; j_gene: TRBJ1-6; v_gene: TRBV4-1; d_gene: -; abundance: many
CDR3nt: TGTGCCAGCAGTGGGACAGGGGTTCCCTACGAGCAGTACTTC; CDR3aa: CASSGTGVPYEQYF; j_gene: TRBJ2-7; v_gene: TRBV2; d_gene: TRBD1; abundance: -
CDR3nt: TGCGCCAGCAGCACCAAACAGGGTCCACAAGAGACCCAGTACTTC; CDR3aa: CASSTKQGPQETQYF; j_gene: TRBJ2-5; v_gene: TRBV5-1; d_gene: -; abundance: few
CDR3nt: TGTGCCTGGAGTGTTCAGGTCGTTGAAAAACTGTTTTTT; CDR3aa: CAWSVQVVEKLFF; j_gene: TRBJ1-4; v_gene: TRBV30; d_gene: -; abundance: many
CDR3nt: TGTGCCAGCAGTGAGACCCTAGCTCCGGGGGCGGAGCAGTACTTC; CDR3aa: CASSETLAPGAEQYF; j_gene: TRBJ2-7; v_gene: TRBV6-1; d_gene: -; abundance: many
CDR3nt: TGCAGTGCTAGGTCGTCCTGGGTCAAATCGAACACCGGGGAGCTGTTTTTT; CDR3aa: CSARSSWVKSNTGELFF; j_gene: TRBJ2-2; v_gene: TRBV20-1; d_gene: -; abundance: many
CDR3nt: TGCAGTACCGGGACAGGGGCCAACACCGGGGAGCTGTTTTTT; CDR3aa: CSTGTGANTGELFF; j_gene: TRBJ2-2; v_gene: TRBV20-1; d_gene: TRBD1; abundance: many
CDR3nt: TGCGCCAGCAGCTTGAGGGGGGAGAGTGGCTACACCTTC; CDR3aa: CASSLRGESGYTF; j_gene: TRBJ1-2; v_gene: TRBV5-1; d_gene: -; abundance: -
CDR3nt: TGTGCCAGCAGCTTAGACGGACTAGCGGGGAGGGAGACCCAGTACTTC; CDR3aa: CASSLDGLAGRETQYF; j_gene: TRBJ2-5; v_gene: TRBV7-8; d_gene: TRBD2; abundance: many
CDR3nt: TGTGCCAGCAGCTTGGTTGGGCGCGAGCAGTACTTC; CDR3aa: CASSLVGREQYF; j_gene: TRBJ2-7; v_gene: TRBV5-4; d_gene: -; abundance: -
CDR3nt: TGTGCCAGCAGCCAAGAATTCTCAGGTTCTGGGGCCAACGTCCTGACTTTC; CDR3aa: CASSQEFSGSGANVLTF; j_gene: TRBJ2-6; v_gene: TRBV3-1; d_gene: -; abundance: few
CDR3nt: TGTGCCAGCAGATCCGGGACAGGGACTCATGGCTACACCTTC; CDR3aa: CASRSGTGTHGYTF; j_gene: TRBJ1-2; v_gene: TRBV25-1; d_gene: TRBD1; abundance: many
CDR3nt: TGTGCCATCACCATACAGGGGGCAGGAGGAAACACCATATATTTT; CDR3aa: CAITIQGAGGNTIYF; j_gene: TRBJ1-3; v_gene: TRBV10-3; d_gene: TRBD1; abundance: many
CDR3nt: TGTGCCAGCAGCTCCGGGACAGGGGCCACAGATACGCAGTATTTT; CDR3aa: CASSSGTGATDTQYF; j_gene: TRBJ2-3; v_gene: TRBV7-9; d_gene: TRBD1; abundance: -
CDR3nt: TGTGCCAGGGGCCCCCGGACCCCCTACGAGCAGTACTTC; CDR3aa: CARGPRTPYEQYF; j_gene: TRBJ2-7; v_gene: TRBV4-2; d_gene: -; abundance: once
CDR3nt: TGCGCCAGCAGCTTGGTGGGGGGCGCCGCCGGGGAGCTGTTTTTT; CDR3aa: CASSLVGGAAGELFF; j_gene: TRBJ2-2; v_gene: TRBV5-1; d_gene: -; abundance: few
CDR3nt: TGTGCCAGCAGTGGAGACAGGGCCCGCACAGATACGCAGTATTTT; CDR3aa: CASSGDRARTDTQYF; j_gene: TRBJ2-3; v_gene: TRBV2; d_gene: TRBD1; abundance: many
CDR3nt: TGTGCCAGCAGCTTACAGGGGCGGTCTGAGCAGTTCTTC; CDR3aa: CASSLQGRSEQFF; j_gene: TRBJ2-1; v_gene: TRBV7-7; d_gene: -; abundance: few
CDR3nt: TGCGCCAGCAGCTTCCTAGAAGGGCGGAGCACAGATACGCAGTATTTT; CDR3aa: CASSFLEGRSTDTQYF; j_gene: TRBJ2-3; v_gene: TRBV5-1; d_gene: -; abundance: many
CDR3nt: TGCAGTAACCAAGGGGTAGGAGAGACCCAGTACTTC; CDR3aa: CSNQGVGETQYF; j_gene: TRBJ2-5; v_gene: TRBV20-1; d_gene: -; abundance: many
CDR3nt: TGCGCCAGCAGGCAAAGTTCCAATGGGGTCACCGGGGAGCTGTTTTTT; CDR3aa: CASRQSSNGVTGELFF; j_gene: TRBJ2-2; v_gene: TRBV5-1; d_gene: -; abundance: -
CDR3nt: TGTGCCACCAGCAGAAGAGGGGCGTACCAAGAGACCCAGTACTTC; CDR3aa: CATSRRGAYQETQYF; j_gene: TRBJ2-5; v_gene: TRBV15; d_gene: -; abundance: few
CDR3nt: TGTGCCAGCAGGGGTACCGGGACAGCCAATTCACCCCTCCACTTT; CDR3aa: CASRGTGTANSPLHF; j_gene: TRBJ1-6; v_gene: TRBV6-5; d_gene: TRBD1; abundance: many
CDR3nt: TGCGCCAGCAGAGAACTAGCGGGGAATGAGCAGTTCTTC; CDR3aa: CASRELAGNEQFF; j_gene: TRBJ2-1; v_gene: TRBV10-2; d_gene: TRBD2; abundance: many